A single sample gave rise to the 3 T cell receptor beta chains below, sequenced in a study of radiotherapy plus CTLA-4 blockade in lung cancer. The protocol was immunoSEQ multiplex PCR, while the TCRdb copy is restricted to in-frame clones and leaves out a portion. This sample yields about 36,000 clones, of which roughly two thirds are seen a single time; approximately 10% belongs to the top ten. The specimen was peripheral blood, collected from a patient treated with radiotherapy plus ipilimumab. The receptor source for this set is a human donor with non-small cell lung cancer who had stable disease on radiotherapy plus ipilimumab.

The CDR3 region has the DNA TGTGCCAGTAGTATAGTTCAAGCGGGGGCCGAGCAGTACTTC. Protein product: CASSIVQAGAEQYF. The genes are TRBV19 and TRBJ2-7; 8 positions agree with TRBD2. The CDR3 runs 14 residues. V was clipped by 1 base and J by 6 bases; unmatched bases: 5. Germline-derived CDR1 and CDR2 are LNHDA and SQIVND (reference sequence). The variable domain in full, completed from reference TRBV19 and TRBJ2-7, reads DGGITQSPKYLFRKEGQNVTLSCEQNLNHDAMYWYRQDPGQGLRLIYYSQIVNDFQKGDIAEGYSVSREKKESFPLTVTSAQKNPTAFYLCASSIVQAGAEQYFGPGTRLTVT.

V gene TRBV2 combines with J gene TRBJ2-3, with TRBD2 matching 7 bases. The CDR3 totals 14 residues. J gave up 5 bases and V 4 bases, and 6 bases lay outside the gene matches. Looked up from germline, CDR1 is SNHLY and CDR2 is FYNNEI. Here the CDR3 reads CASSVTSVGDTQYF. The CDR3 DNA reads TGTGCCAGCAGTGTCACTAGCGTGGGAGATACGCAGTATTTT.

The V call is TRBV9, the J call TRBJ2-3; D is perhaps TRBD2 (5 bases). Trimming cost V 0 bases and J 5 bases, with 10 bases left between them. In germline, CDR1 is SGDLS, CDR2 YYNGEE. The CDR3 spans 14 residues. The CDR3 is CASSVERWVDTQYF. In nucleotides, the CDR3 is TGTGCCAGCAGCGTAGAGCGGTGGGTAGATACGCAGTATTTT.